Listed below are T cell receptor beta chains from one sample, sequenced in a study of T cell responses to AZD1222 COVID-19 vaccine. Repertoires were generated with immunoSEQ multiplex PCR, while TCRdb's copy carries only in-frame clones and drops some. The table lists 7,500 to 9,500 clones, approximately 87% of them singletons. The starting material was peripheral blood, obtained 28 days after the second AZD1222 dose. These receptors originate from an adult who received the AZD1222 COVID-19 vaccine. CDR3s include the opening cysteine and the closing phenylalanine or tryptophan. The D gene is left open where the match is weak. The size entry is marked missing in some rows and otherwise reads once, few, many or a size class.

D gene	clone size	V gene	J gene	CDR3 protein	CDR3 DNA
TRBD2	-	TRBV5-1	TRBJ2-7	CASSLEGTSGLYEQYF	TGCGCCAGCAGCTTGGAGGGGACTAGCGGGCTCTACGAGCAGTACTTC
-	-	TRBV28	TRBJ2-1	CASLRETYNEQFF	TGTGCCAGCCTTCGCGAAACCTACAATGAGCAGTTCTTC
-	few	TRBV7-3	TRBJ1-2	CASSRPQGFGYTF	TGTGCCAGCAGCAGACCACAGGGTTTTGGCTACACCTTC
TRBD2	-	TRBV4-1	TRBJ2-3	CASRPTSGRVDTQYF	TGCGCCAGCCGTCCGACTAGCGGGAGGGTGGATACGCAGTATTTT
TRBD1	few	TRBV3-1/TRBV3-2	TRBJ1-2	CASSGRTGVLVVNYGYTF	TGTGCCAGCAGCGGGCGGACAGGGGTTCTCGTAGTTAACTATGGCTACACCTTC
-	-	TRBV6-6	TRBJ2-2	CASSYFEPTGELFF	TGTGCCAGCAGTTATTTCGAACCCACCGGGGAGCTGTTTTTT
-	-	TRBV29-1	TRBJ2-7	CSVVGEPGRNSYEQYF	TGCAGCGTTGTGGGTGAGCCGGGCCGTAACTCCTACGAGCAGTACTTC
-	once	TRBV7-2	TRBJ2-7	CASSPSRMGDEQYF	TGTGCCAGCAGCCCATCTAGAATGGGCGACGAGCAGTACTTC
TRBD1	-	TRBV5-1	TRBJ2-1	CASSLLQGADNEQFF	TGCGCCAGCAGCTTGTTACAGGGGGCGGACAATGAGCAGTTCTTC
-	once	TRBV10-3	TRBJ2-3	CAISESRQGSDTQYF	TGTGCCATCAGTGAGTCAAGGCAGGGGTCAGATACGCAGTATTTT
-	once	TRBV19	TRBJ2-3	CASSDRDTDTQYF	TGTGCCAGTAGTGACCGGGACACAGATACGCAGTATTTT
TRBD2	-	TRBV4-2	TRBJ2-1	CASSQVASGSSYNEQFF	TGTGCCAGCAGCCAAGTGGCTAGCGGAAGCTCCTACAATGAGCAGTTCTTC
-	once	TRBV21-1	TRBJ2-1	CASSYSFYNEQFF	TGTGCCAGCAGCTACTCCTTCTACAATGAGCAGTTCTTC
-	-	TRBV6-2/TRBV6-3	TRBJ2-5	CASSLTRQKETQYF	TGTGCCAGCAGCCTCACCCGACAGAAAGAGACCCAGTACTTC
TRBD1	-	TRBV5-1	TRBJ1-5	CASSLAGQNNQPQHF	TGCGCCAGCAGCTTGGCGGGACAGAACAATCAGCCCCAGCATTTT
-	-	TRBV11-2	TRBJ2-3	CASSFAVAMGVRYTQYF	TGTGCCAGCAGCTTCGCCGTGGCGATGGGGGTTAGGTATACGCAGTATTTT
-	-	TRBV7-7	TRBJ1-5	CASSHDQPQHF	TGTGCTAGCAGCCATGATCAGCCCCAGCATTTT
TRBD2	-	TRBV5-6	TRBJ2-7	CASSPLAGGSYEQYF	TGTGCCAGCAGCCCACTAGCGGGGGGTTCCTACGAGCAGTACTTC
TRBD1	-	TRBV7-9	TRBJ1-2	CASGTANNYGYTF	TGTGCCAGTGGGACAGCGAATAACTATGGCTACACCTTC
TRBD2	-	TRBV7-6	TRBJ2-1	CASSSLSGGSYNEQFF	TGTGCCAGCAGCTCCCTTAGCGGGGGCTCCTACAATGAGCAGTTCTTC
-	-	TRBV25-1	TRBJ2-2	CASSEWTLDTGELFF	TGTGCCAGCAGTGAATGGACTCTCGACACCGGGGAGCTGTTTTTT
-	few	TRBV7-6	TRBJ1-1	CASSGRVGVVEAFF	TGTGCCAGCAGCGGCAGGGTAGGGGTGGTTGAAGCTTTCTTT
-	-	TRBV11-2	TRBJ1-6	CASSVTDSPPLHF	TGTGCCAGCAGCGTGACCGACAGCCCACCCCTCCACTTT
TRBD2	few	TRBV7-7	TRBJ2-1	CASSSGLAGVNEQFF	TGTGCCAGCAGCTCGGGACTAGCGGGTGTGAATGAGCAGTTCTTC
-	-	TRBV15	TRBJ1-4	CATSMSPLGRGGEKLFF	TGTGCCACCAGCATGTCACCCTTGGGCAGGGGAGGTGAAAAACTGTTTTTT
-	-	TRBV11-2	TRBJ1-3	CASSLVGQPSSGNTIYF	TGTGCCAGCAGCTTAGTCGGACAGCCTTCCTCTGGAAACACCATATATTTT
-	once	TRBV6-2/TRBV6-3	TRBJ1-1	CASSWGVTEAFF	TGTGCCAGCAGTTGGGGGGTCACTGAAGCTTTCTTT
-	-	TRBV4-3	TRBJ2-1	CASSQGRPTYNEQFF	TGCGCCAGCAGCCAAGGACGCCCTACCTACAATGAGCAGTTCTTC
TRBD1	-	TRBV29-1	TRBJ2-7	CSVVSDRDYEQYF	TGCAGCGTTGTTAGTGACAGGGATTACGAGCAGTACTTC
TRBD1	-	TRBV5-1	TRBJ1-1	CASSSSGTGDMNTEAFF	TGCGCCAGCAGCTCCTCCGGGACAGGGGATATGAACACTGAAGCTTTCTTT
TRBD1	-	TRBV28	TRBJ1-2	CATVRDRDSYGYTF	TGTGCCACCGTCCGGGACAGGGACTCCTATGGCTACACCTTC
-	-	TRBV3-1/TRBV3-2	TRBJ2-7	CASSSYTVRSYEQYF	TGTGCCAGCAGCAGCTATACTGTGAGATCCTACGAGCAGTACTTC
-	-	TRBV2	TRBJ2-6	CASSPGSGANVLTF	TGTGCCAGCAGTCCCGGGTCTGGGGCCAACGTCCTGACTTTC
-	-	TRBV5-1	TRBJ1-1	CASSLLGPVESEAFF	TGCGCCAGCAGCTTACTCGGGCCGGTGGAATCTGAAGCTTTCTTT
-	-	TRBV10-2	TRBJ1-2	CASTHTAQQAGYGYTF	TGCGCCAGCACCCACACGGCCCAGCAGGCCGGCTATGGCTACACCTTC
-	-	TRBV28	TRBJ1-5	CASSTRRSSSNQPQHF	TGTGCCAGCAGTACCCGCAGGAGCAGTAGCAATCAGCCCCAGCATTTT
TRBD2	once	TRBV7-3	TRBJ2-2	CASSPTSSGRRTGELFF	TGTGCCAGCAGCCCGACTTCTAGCGGGAGGCGAACCGGGGAGCTGTTTTTT